This entry describes one T cell receptor beta chain. The data were obtained in a study of human T cells and chemical hapten exposure. One entry per CDR3 protein results from TCRdb running MiXCR on the RACE reads. The sample lists 360,000 or so distinct CDR3 sequences; about 6% were seen once. CDR3 length: 15 residues. Trimming left V 0 bases short and J 4 bases short, with 13 bases between. CDR1 is SGHVS, CDR2 FQNEAQ, per germline. Noted time point: patch test 2, 6 weeks after DPC sensitization. The treatment denotes: therapeutic diphenylcyclopropenone sensitization with weekly scalp DPC. V gene TRBV7-8 combines with J gene TRBJ2-7; possibly TRBD1 or TRBD2 for D (6 bases each). The TCR originated in a woman aged 18-29 years with alopecia areata. Some clones in this sample may be carry-over from other donors' samples. This specimen consisted of whole blood, obtained in connection with sensitization to the hapten diphenylcyclopropenone (DPC). CDR3 protein: CASSLASTGAYEQYF. For the CDR3, the DNA is TGTGCCAGCAGCTTAGCTTCAACGGGGGCTTACGAGCAGTACTTC.